A selection of T cell receptor beta chains follows, all from one sample in a study. Each CDR3 protein gets one entry after TCRdb re-called the 5' RACE reads with MiXCR. Counted here are about 10,000 distinct CDR3 sequences, about half occurring once; the ten biggest clones make up over 2.5%. Material: Tregs sorted from a lymph node. These receptors were obtained from a female donor with breast cancer. CDR3s include the opening cysteine and the closing phenylalanine or tryptophan. A D gene is named only where the DNA matches it firmly. Expanded clones are given a class, and other clones once, few, many or no size at all.

v_call: TRBV27; clone_size: NA; j_call: TRBJ2-7; d_call: TRBD1; cdr3_nt: TGTGCCAGCAGTCCTCTGACAGGGCGGAACGAGCAGTACTTC; cdr3_aa: CASSPLTGRNEQYF
v_call: TRBV4-2; clone_size: few; j_call: TRBJ2-1; d_call: TRBD2; cdr3_nt: TGTGCCAGCAGCCAAGGAGGACTAGCCGGGTACAATGAGCAGTTCTTC; cdr3_aa: CASSQGGLAGYNEQFF
v_call: TRBV7-3; clone_size: NA; j_call: TRBJ2-1; d_call: NA; cdr3_nt: TGTGCCAGCAGCTTACGACGGGGCGCCTACAATGAGCAGTTCTTC; cdr3_aa: CASSLRRGAYNEQFF
v_call: TRBV4-1; clone_size: NA; j_call: TRBJ2-2; d_call: TRBD1; cdr3_nt: TGCGCCAGCAGCCAAGGGGACAGAAGGGCCCTCCTGAACACCGGGGAGCTGTTTTTT; cdr3_aa: CASSQGDRRALLNTGELFF
v_call: TRBV11-2; clone_size: few; j_call: TRBJ2-7; d_call: TRBD1; cdr3_nt: TGTGCCAGCAGCCCCACGGACAGGGAACGTGAGCAGGAGCAGTACTTC; cdr3_aa: CASSPTDREREQEQYF
v_call: TRBV29-1; clone_size: NA; j_call: TRBJ1-4; d_call: NA; cdr3_nt: TGCAGCGTTGCCGTACCCGACTGGGGTGAAAAACTGTTTTTT; cdr3_aa: CSVAVPDWGEKLFF
v_call: TRBV27; clone_size: few; j_call: TRBJ1-2; d_call: NA; cdr3_nt: TGTGCCAGCAGTTTTCGGGATGAGGGCTATGGCTACACCTTC; cdr3_aa: CASSFRDEGYGYTF
v_call: TRBV9; clone_size: NA; j_call: TRBJ1-6; d_call: TRBD1; cdr3_nt: TGTGCCAGCAGCGCCGGGACAGGGGGATCACCCCTCCACTTT; cdr3_aa: CASSAGTGGSPLHF
v_call: TRBV7-2; clone_size: NA; j_call: TRBJ2-7; d_call: NA; cdr3_nt: TGTGCCAGCAGTACCCCGGACAGTTTCTACGAGCAGTACTTC; cdr3_aa: CASSTPDSFYEQYF
v_call: TRBV5-1; clone_size: NA; j_call: TRBJ1-4; d_call: TRBD1; cdr3_nt: TGCGCCAGCAGCTCCCAGGGGGCTAATGAAAAACTGTTTTTT; cdr3_aa: CASSSQGANEKLFF
v_call: TRBV20-1; clone_size: NA; j_call: TRBJ2-6; d_call: TRBD2; cdr3_nt: TGCAGTGCTAGAGAGTCCCTAGCGGGAGTCTTTGGGGCCAACGTCCTGACTTTC; cdr3_aa: CSARESLAGVFGANVLTF
v_call: TRBV9; clone_size: few; j_call: TRBJ1-5; d_call: NA; cdr3_nt: TGTGCCAGCAGCGTAGGTGGGGGGAATCAGCCCCAGCATTTT; cdr3_aa: CASSVGGGNQPQHF
v_call: TRBV4-1; clone_size: NA; j_call: TRBJ2-3; d_call: TRBD1; cdr3_nt: TGCGCCAGCAGCCAAGCGACAGGGGGAAACACAGATACGCAGTATTTT; cdr3_aa: CASSQATGGNTDTQYF
v_call: TRBV12-3/TRBV12-4; clone_size: NA; j_call: TRBJ2-7; d_call: NA; cdr3_nt: TGTGCCAGCAGACAAACCCGGCACAAACGTTACGAGCAGTACTTC; cdr3_aa: CASRQTRHKRYEQYF
v_call: TRBV20-1; clone_size: few; j_call: TRBJ2-7; d_call: NA; cdr3_nt: TGCAGTGCTGACGCCTCACCGAGAGCATACGAGCAGTACTTC; cdr3_aa: CSADASPRAYEQYF
v_call: TRBV6-5; clone_size: NA; j_call: TRBJ2-1; d_call: NA; cdr3_nt: TGTGCCAGCAGTCCCGCAGGGGACAATGAGCAGTTCTTC; cdr3_aa: CASSPAGDNEQFF
v_call: TRBV27; clone_size: NA; j_call: TRBJ2-3; d_call: NA; cdr3_nt: TGTGCCAGCAGTACCCACAGCACAGATACGCAGTATTTT; cdr3_aa: CASSTHSTDTQYF
v_call: TRBV9; clone_size: NA; j_call: TRBJ2-5; d_call: NA; cdr3_nt: TGTGCCAGCACCACGTCGGGGACACTCCAAGAGACCCAGTACTTC; cdr3_aa: CASTTSGTLQETQYF
v_call: TRBV5-1; clone_size: NA; j_call: TRBJ2-1; d_call: NA; cdr3_nt: TGCGCCAGCAGCTTTTCGGGGGACAGCGGAGACAATGAGCAGTTCTTC; cdr3_aa: CASSFSGDSGDNEQFF
v_call: TRBV7-3; clone_size: few; j_call: TRBJ2-5; d_call: NA; cdr3_nt: TGTGCCAGCAGCTTAATCGGGGGCCAAGAGACCCAGTACTTC; cdr3_aa: CASSLIGGQETQYF
v_call: TRBV4-1; clone_size: NA; j_call: TRBJ2-7; d_call: TRBD2; cdr3_nt: TGCGCCAGCAGCCATGATGTAGCGGGAGGTTACGAGCAGTACTTC; cdr3_aa: CASSHDVAGGYEQYF
v_call: TRBV4-2; clone_size: NA; j_call: TRBJ2-7; d_call: NA; cdr3_nt: TGTGCCAGCAGCCAAGGGGTCGAGCAGTACTTC; cdr3_aa: CASSQGVEQYF
v_call: TRBV12-3/TRBV12-4; clone_size: NA; j_call: TRBJ1-2; d_call: NA; cdr3_nt: TGTGCCAGCAGTGGGACCTCGGAGGGCTACACCTTC; cdr3_aa: CASSGTSEGYTF
v_call: TRBV4-1; clone_size: few; j_call: TRBJ2-1; d_call: NA; cdr3_nt: TGCGCCAGCAGCCCCGGGACACTGAGCTCCTACAATGAGCAGTTCTTC; cdr3_aa: CASSPGTLSSYNEQFF
v_call: TRBV20-1; clone_size: NA; j_call: TRBJ2-5; d_call: NA; cdr3_nt: TGCAGTGCCATGTTTGGGGATCCGCGAGAGACCCAGTACTTC; cdr3_aa: CSAMFGDPRETQYF
v_call: TRBV5-5; clone_size: NA; j_call: TRBJ2-1; d_call: TRBD1; cdr3_nt: TGTACCAGCAGCACCACAACCGGGACAGGCGACAATGAGCAGTTCTTC; cdr3_aa: CTSSTTTGTGDNEQFF
v_call: TRBV12-3/TRBV12-4; clone_size: once; j_call: TRBJ2-1; d_call: NA; cdr3_nt: NA; cdr3_aa: CASSFGEGSYNEQFF
v_call: TRBV7-6; clone_size: NA; j_call: TRBJ1-2; d_call: TRBD1; cdr3_nt: TGTGCCAGCAGCCCCAATGGACAGGGTGGCTACACCTTC; cdr3_aa: CASSPNGQGGYTF
v_call: TRBV15; clone_size: few; j_call: TRBJ2-1; d_call: NA; cdr3_nt: TGTGCCACCAGCAGAGGGAACAATGAGCAGTTCTTC; cdr3_aa: CATSRGNNEQFF
v_call: TRBV6-5; clone_size: NA; j_call: TRBJ2-7; d_call: NA; cdr3_nt: TGTGCCAGCAGTTACTCCTACGGAGACTACGAGCAGTACTTC; cdr3_aa: CASSYSYGDYEQYF
v_call: TRBV20-1; clone_size: few; j_call: TRBJ2-1; d_call: NA; cdr3_nt: TGCAGTGCTAGAGATTCGGGAAACAATGAGCAGTTCTTC; cdr3_aa: CSARDSGNNEQFF
v_call: TRBV5-1; clone_size: NA; j_call: TRBJ1-2; d_call: NA; cdr3_nt: TGCACCAGCAGCTTGGTTCAGGGTGTTGAAGGCTACACCTTC; cdr3_aa: CTSSLVQGVEGYTF
v_call: TRBV13; clone_size: NA; j_call: TRBJ2-1; d_call: NA; cdr3_nt: TGTGCCAGCAGCATCGAGACTTATGGGCAGTTCTTC; cdr3_aa: CASSIETYGQFF
v_call: TRBV4-1; clone_size: NA; j_call: TRBJ1-1; d_call: NA; cdr3_nt: TGCGCCAGCAGCCTGTCGGACAGCACTGAAGCTTTCTTT; cdr3_aa: CASSLSDSTEAFF
v_call: TRBV6-1; clone_size: NA; j_call: TRBJ1-2; d_call: TRBD1; cdr3_nt: TGTGCCACCGGACAGGATGAAGGCTACACCTTC; cdr3_aa: CATGQDEGYTF